Below, 27 T cell receptor beta chains from the same sample are listed, as sequenced in a study of shared T cell receptors in the human thymus. Method: immunoSEQ multiplex PCR; TCRdb's copy keeps in-frame clones and lacks some. Of approximately 490,000 clones in the sample, about 84% were seen once. These data are also associated with another study on human thymus T cells.

Source material: thymocytes. The receptor set was obtained from a boy younger than two with a congenital heart defect.

CDR3 DNA sequence: TGTGCCAGCAGGGGGGAGGGCCTCCACGAGCAGTACTTC. Its translation is CASRGEGLHEQYF. The chain has TRBV27 and TRBJ2-7; TRBD2 agrees at 7 bases. Germline CDR1 is MNHEY and CDR2 is SMNVEV (reference sequence). With 6 bases clipped from V and 5 bases from J, the junction kept 7 bases outside the gene matches. The CDR3 length is 13 residues.

V is TRBV5-8 and J is TRBJ2-7, with 7 bases that match TRBD1. The CDR3 has 15 amino acids. CDR1 SGHTS and CDR2 YDEGEE come from the germline V gene. With 0 bases clipped from V and 0 bases from J, the junction kept 3 bases outside the gene matches. CDR3 protein: CASSLVRTGSYEQYF. CDR3 in DNA: TGTGCCAGCAGCTTGGTTCGGACAGGCTCCTACGAGCAGTACTTC.

The chain carries TRBV4-1 and TRBJ2-1, with 10 bases matching TRBD2. This CDR3 is 16 amino acids long. Unmatched junction bases numbered 4, after V lost 0 bases and J lost 5 bases. Germline CDR1 MGHRA, CDR2 YSYEKL. DNA of the CDR3: TGCGCCAGCAGCCAAGACGGACTAGCGGTGAACAATGAGCAGTTCTTC. Residues: CASSQDGLAVNNEQFF.

The V call is TRBV21-1, the J call TRBJ1-5; the DNA was not compared with TRBD1, the D call given in the table. TRBV21-1 is marked as a pseudogene. The CDR3 extends over 18 amino acids. CDR3 region: CASRTDRGEPKVVWPQHF. DNA of the CDR3: TGTGCCAGCAGGACGGACAGGGGTGAACCTAAAGTGGTATGGCCCCAGCATTTT.

This chain uses TRBV4-2 with TRBJ1-2; D possibly corresponds to TRBD1 (5 bases). Looked up from germline, CDR1 is LGHNA and CDR2 is YNFKEQ. V lost 3 bases and J lost 6, with 11 bases in between. CDR3 length equals 13 residues. CDR3 in DNA: TGTGCCAGCAGCCAGTCAGGGCGTCATGGCTACACCTTC. It encodes CASSQSGRHGYTF.

The gene calls are TRBV5-4 and TRBJ1-2, with 8 nucleotides matching TRBD1. The CDR3 is 15 residues long. The V gene end was trimmed by 4 bases and the J gene end by 5 bases; junction bases not matched to a gene: 10. CDR1 SGHNT and CDR2 YYREEE come from the germline V gene (reference sequence). As DNA, the CDR3 is TGTGCCAGCAGCACCCAGGACAGGGTCGGGTATGGCTACACCTTC. This codes for CASSTQDRVGYGYTF.

The genes are TRBV19 and TRBJ2-7, with D perhaps matching TRBD2 (7 bases). CDR3 length equals 16 residues. V was cut by 5 bases and J by 5 bases, with 22 bases left in between. From germline, CDR1 is LNHDA and CDR2 SQIVND (reference sequence). The CDR3 DNA reads as TGTGCCAGTAGTCCAACTTGGGGGGGCAACTTAGACGAGCAGTACTTC. This translates into CASSPTWGGNLDEQYF.

This chain uses TRBV14 with TRBJ2-6, with D tentatively TRBD1 (6 bases). V was cut by 4 bases and J by 0 bases, with 13 bases left in between. Germline lookup yields CDR1 SGHDN and CDR2 FVKESK. The CDR3 is 17 residues long. The CDR3: CASSPIEDSSGANVLTF. For the CDR3, the DNA is TGTGCCAGCAGCCCGATAGAGGACAGCTCTGGGGCCAACGTCCTGACTTTC.

The chain combines TRBV27 with TRBJ1-5; D may be TRBD1 (5 bases). The CDR3 is 14 residues long. Trimming took off 3 bases at V and 6 bases at J, with 12 bases between the two ends. Germline V gene data show CDR1 as MNHEY and CDR2 as SMNVEV (reference sequence). CDR3 sequence reads: CASSFARVGQPQHF. CDR3 bases: TGTGCCAGCAGTTTCGCCAGGGTGGGTCAGCCCCAGCATTTT.

V is TRBV7-2 and J is TRBJ2-7; 10 bases map to TRBD2. Looked up from germline, CDR1 is SGHTA and CDR2 is FQGNSA. The CDR3 has 18 amino acids. J lost 0 bases, V lost 7 bases, and 15 bases had no gene match. In DNA, the CDR3 is TGTGCCAGCACCCTTACGGGGCTAGCGGGGGTATACTCCTACGAGCAGTACTTC. Its translation: CASTLTGLAGVYSYEQYF.

The chain has TRBV14 and TRBJ2-7; 8 bases match TRBD2. The CDR3 is made up of 16 amino acids. Unmatched junction bases numbered 11, after V lost 4 bases and J lost 3 bases. Germline loops: CDR1 SGHDN, CDR2 FVKESK. CDR3 region: CASSPSTAGLDYEQYF. The CDR3 DNA is TGTGCCAGCAGCCCGTCGACTGCGGGACTAGACTACGAGCAGTACTTC.

This clone was seen only once. The rearrangement links TRBV9 to TRBJ1-5; 12 nucleotides match TRBD1. CDR3 size: 16 residues. Germline V gene sequence: CDR1 SGDLS, CDR2 YYNGEE. V shed 3 bases and J 6 bases; nucleotides not matched to a gene: 7. The CDR3 spells CASSGMGQGAAQPQHF. CDR3 DNA: TGTGCCAGCAGCGGAATGGGACAGGGGGCTGCTCAGCCCCAGCATTTT. The full variable domain, completed using reference TRBV9 and TRBJ1-5, is DSGVTQTPKHLITATGQRVTLRCSPRSGDLSVYWYQQSLDQGLQFLIQYYNGEERAKGNILERFSAQQFPDLHSELNLSSLELGDSALYFCASSGMGQGAAQPQHFGDGTRLSIL.

The chain employs TRBV20-1 and TRBJ1-2; tentatively, D is TRBD1 (6 bases). In germline, CDR1 is DFQATT, CDR2 SNEGSKA (reference sequence). The V and J ends lost 6 bases and 9 bases respectively, with 14 bases between them. The CDR3 runs to 11 residues. This CDR3 reads CSALGQPRYTF. In DNA, the CDR3 is TGCAGTGCCCTCGGACAGCCACGCTACACCTTC.

This sequence joins TRBV6-4 and TRBJ2-1, with a weak D call TRBD1 (6 bases). This CDR3 is 15 amino acids long. Trimming cost V 2 bases and J 0 bases, with 8 bases left between them. CDR1 and CDR2 from the germline V gene are MRHNA and SNTAGT. The CDR3 reads CASSDRGSSYNEQFF. The CDR3 DNA is TGTGCCAGCAGTGACAGGGGGAGCTCCTACAATGAGCAGTTCTTC.

J is TRBJ1-5 and V is TRBV27; TRBD1 matches 7 bases. After removal of 4 bases from V and 4 bases from J, the junction contained 13 bases not matched to a gene. Germline lookup yields CDR1 MNHEY and CDR2 SMNVEV (reference sequence). The length of the CDR3 is 17 residues. CDR3 loop: CASSSTDREEVNQPQHF. The CDR3 bases are TGTGCCAGCAGTTCTACCGACAGGGAGGAGGTTAATCAGCCCCAGCATTTT.

This chain uses TRBV20-1 with TRBJ2-1; 9 bases agree with TRBD2. This CDR3 has 10 residues. The V and J ends lost 5 bases and 10 bases, in that order; junction bases with no gene match: 0. The germline V gene has CDR1 DFQATT and CDR2 SNEGSKA (reference sequence). Written as DNA, the CDR3 is TGCAGTGCTGCGGGAGGGGAGCAGTTCTTC. Residues: CSAAGGEQFF.

Here the CDR3 DNA reads TGTGCCAGCAGCTTATACGGGAGACCAGATACGCAGTATTTT. Residues: CASSLYGRPDTQYF. The J gene is TRBJ2-3, the V gene TRBV13, with D possibly matching TRBD2 (6 bases). Germline V gene lookup returns CDR1 PRHDT and CDR2 FYEKMQ (reference sequence). V shed 2 bases and J shed 4 bases, with 10 bases lying between them. The CDR3 has 14 amino acids.

This clone was counted only a few times. The chain carries TRBV9 and TRBJ2-2, with 10 bases matching TRBD2. Per the germline V gene, CDR1 is SGDLS and CDR2 is YYNGEE. The CDR3 is 19 residues long. After removal of 0 bases from V and 2 bases from J, the junction contained 10 bases not matched to a gene. The CDR3 reads CASSVAGLAAIQNTGELFF. DNA of the CDR3: TGTGCCAGCAGCGTAGCCGGACTAGCGGCAATCCAAAACACCGGGGAGCTGTTTTTT.

This rearrangement joins TRBV5-5 to TRBJ2-1; 12 bases fit TRBD2. Germline lookup yields CDR1 SGHKS and CDR2 YYEKEE (reference sequence). Trimming removed 6 bases from V and 8 bases from J; junction bases left unmatched: 12. The CDR3 consists of 16 residues. CDR3 in amino acids: CASNLAGGGVQYEQFF. CDR3 coding DNA: TGTGCCAGCAACCTAGCGGGAGGGGGGGTACAATATGAGCAGTTCTTC.

The chain employs TRBV5-1 and TRBJ2-5, with 11 bases that match TRBD2. The CDR3 sequence is 16 residues long. Per the germline V gene, CDR1 is SGHRS and CDR2 is YFSETQ. V shed 4 bases, J shed 2 bases, and the junction held 7 bases outside the gene matches. The CDR3 reads CASSTPGLAAQETQYF. Written as DNA, the CDR3 is TGCGCCAGCAGCACCCCGGGACTAGCGGCTCAAGAGACCCAGTACTTC.

This clone appeared once. The chain combines TRBV5-1 with TRBJ2-7, with a weak D call TRBD2 (5 bases). This CDR3 is 14 amino acids long. The V gene lost 0 bases and the J gene lost 3 bases, with 10 bases spanning the gap. In germline, CDR1 is SGHRS, CDR2 YFSETQ. CDR3 residues: CASSLAPGGYEQYF. Written as DNA, the CDR3 is TGCGCCAGCAGCTTGGCCCCCGGAGGCTACGAGCAGTACTTC. Combining the CDR3 with reference TRBV5-1 and TRBJ2-7 gives the whole variable domain KAGVTQTPRYLIKTRGQQVTLSCSPISGHRSVSWYQQTPGQGLQFLFEYFSETQRNKGNFPGRFSGRQFSNSRSEMNVSTLELGDSALYLCASSLAPGGYEQYFGPGTRLTVT.

The genes are TRBV10-2 and TRBJ2-5; the D gene is possibly TRBD2 (5 bases). This CDR3 is built from 12 residues. Germline V lookup: CDR1 WSHSY, CDR2 SAAADI. The V gene lost 3 bases and the J gene lost 5 bases, with 7 bases spanning the gap. This CDR3 reads CASSDASETQYF. The CDR3 DNA reads as TGCGCCAGCAGTGACGCTAGCGAGACCCAGTACTTC.

This clone was counted a single time. The chain uses TRBV27 and TRBJ1-5, with 7 bases fitting TRBD1. V lost 3 bases to trimming and J lost 0 bases; unmatched junction nucleotides: 14. Germline loops: CDR1 MNHEY, CDR2 SMNVEV (reference sequence). The CDR3 length is 19 residues. The CDR3 DNA sequence: TGTGCCAGCAGTTTCAACAGGGGCCCCCCCAATTATAGCAATCAGCCCCAGCATTTT. This gives the protein CASSFNRGPPNYSNQPQHF.

This clone has only one observation. V is TRBV4-3 and J is TRBJ2-7; D is perhaps TRBD2 (5 bases). Germline V gene data show CDR1 as LGHNA and CDR2 as YSLEER. This CDR3 has 13 amino acids. Trimming left V 6 bases short and J 7 bases short, with 16 bases between. CDR3 in DNA: TGCGCCAGCAGTCCGGCGGGCGTCCGGGAGCAGTACTTC. Protein product: CASSPAGVREQYF.

The chain recombines TRBV5-1 with TRBJ2-7, with 8 bases matching TRBD1. The CDR3 spans 15 residues. The ends lost 0 bases at V and 6 bases at J; junction bases unmatched: 8. Germline CDR1 SGHRS, CDR2 YFSETQ. CDR3 sequence (DNA): TGCGCCAGCAGCTTGGGCCGACAGGACAGGGCCGAGCAGTACTTC. Its protein is CASSLGRQDRAEQYF.

This clone came up once. The chain employs TRBV27 and TRBJ2-2, with D maybe TRBD1 (5 bases). The CDR3 runs to 13 residues. The germline V gene has CDR1 MNHEY and CDR2 SMNVEV (reference sequence). The V gene lost 3 bases and the J gene lost 6 bases, with 8 bases spanning the gap. The CDR3 spells CASSFRVPGELFF. CDR3 nucleotide sequence: TGTGCCAGCAGTTTCAGGGTGCCCGGGGAGCTGTTTTTT.

This clone occurred once. The V gene is TRBV7-2, the J gene TRBJ2-2; no reliable D call. Per the germline V gene, CDR1 is SGHTA and CDR2 is FQGNSA. This CDR3 contains 16 residues. V lost 10 bases and J lost 1, with 19 bases in between. CDR3 sequence reads: CAIDPGSVQNTGELFF. The DNA for the CDR3 is TGTGCCATCGACCCTGGAAGCGTCCAGAACACCGGGGAGCTGTTTTTT.